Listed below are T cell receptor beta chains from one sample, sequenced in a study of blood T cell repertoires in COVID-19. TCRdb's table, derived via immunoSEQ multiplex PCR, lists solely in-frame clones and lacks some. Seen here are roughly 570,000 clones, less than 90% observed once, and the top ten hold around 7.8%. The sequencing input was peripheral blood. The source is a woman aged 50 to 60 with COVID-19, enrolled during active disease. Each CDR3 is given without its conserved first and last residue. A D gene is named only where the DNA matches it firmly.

CDR3: ASSPSRTGVTEAF
J: TRBJ1-1
D: TRBD1
V: TRBV6-5

CDR3: ASSGAGNGYT
J: TRBJ1-2
D: -
V: TRBV2

CDR3: ASRHPLEPDTQY
J: TRBJ2-3
D: -
V: TRBV27

CDR3: ASSNIRTGDNSPLH
J: TRBJ1-6
D: TRBD1
V: TRBV19

CDR3: AWARRGITEAF
J: TRBJ1-1
D: -
V: TRBV30

CDR3: ASRRLSNQPQH
J: TRBJ1-5
D: -
V: TRBV28

CDR3: ATSDGAFLNGYT
J: TRBJ1-2
D: -
V: TRBV24-1

CDR3: ASSTGGGWTEAF
J: TRBJ1-1
D: TRBD1
V: TRBV10-1

CDR3: ASSQAISGANVLT
J: TRBJ2-6
D: -
V: TRBV3-1/TRBV3-2

CDR3: ASSIGRVAGAPYNEQF
J: TRBJ2-1
D: TRBD2
V: TRBV19

CDR3: ANRAGFSNQPQH
J: TRBJ1-5
D: -
V: TRBV24-1

CDR3: ASSLGGEAGRYGYT
J: TRBJ1-2
D: -
V: TRBV5-1

CDR3: ASSFGAGRETQY
J: TRBJ2-5
D: -
V: TRBV7-8

CDR3: ASQTSGGELF
J: TRBJ2-2
D: -
V: TRBV28

CDR3: ASSFRRLGGGINEQF
J: TRBJ2-1
D: TRBD2
V: TRBV7-3

CDR3: ASSTRGTRDSHEQY
J: TRBJ2-7
D: TRBD1
V: TRBV19

CDR3: ASSRSAQRLNNEQF
J: TRBJ2-1
D: -
V: TRBV7-9

CDR3: ASSLDRAQFAEAF
J: TRBJ1-1
D: TRBD1
V: TRBV19

CDR3: ASSQTTAGDEKLF
J: TRBJ1-4
D: -
V: TRBV27

CDR3: ASSLQDSSYGYT
J: TRBJ1-2
D: -
V: TRBV5-1

CDR3: ASTPRASSYEQY
J: TRBJ2-7
D: -
V: TRBV19

CDR3: ASSPGGVHEQY
J: TRBJ2-7
D: TRBD2
V: TRBV6-1

CDR3: AWSVMSSGANVLT
J: TRBJ2-6
D: -
V: TRBV30

CDR3: ASSPRTGYEQY
J: TRBJ2-7
D: TRBD1
V: TRBV14

CDR3: ASWTAFSYEQY
J: TRBJ2-7
D: -
V: TRBV6-7

CDR3: ASSSPRGNTDTQY
J: TRBJ2-3
D: -
V: TRBV28

CDR3: AWATGTELGQPQH
J: TRBJ1-5
D: TRBD1
V: TRBV30

CDR3: ASSATNTGELF
J: TRBJ2-2
D: -
V: TRBV2

CDR3: ASSLGGGGSNEQY
J: TRBJ2-7
D: -
V: TRBV5-4

CDR3: ASSLGGFRQY
J: TRBJ2-7
D: -
V: TRBV27

CDR3: SAARGYEQY
J: TRBJ2-7
D: -
V: TRBV20-1

CDR3: SVEGDGYT
J: TRBJ1-2
D: -
V: TRBV29-1

CDR3: ASSLSTDEQY
J: TRBJ2-7
D: -
V: TRBV7-9

CDR3: ASSLQGGGTGGADTQY
J: TRBJ2-3
D: TRBD1
V: TRBV3-1/TRBV3-2

CDR3: ASRKTGRGTGELF
J: TRBJ2-2
D: TRBD1
V: TRBV3-1/TRBV3-2

CDR3: ASSGVGLAGGPSTDTQY
J: TRBJ2-3
D: TRBD2
V: TRBV4-1

CDR3: ASSKGQGNTEAF
J: TRBJ1-1
D: TRBD1
V: TRBV14

CDR3: ASSWQEGTEAF
J: TRBJ1-1
D: -
V: TRBV5-1

CDR3: ANSGTGVTYEQY
J: TRBJ2-7
D: TRBD1
V: TRBV10-3

CDR3: ASRVGQGAQY
J: TRBJ2-3
D: TRBD1
V: TRBV10-2

CDR3: ASRGQTYTEAF
J: TRBJ1-1
D: -
V: TRBV18

CDR3: ASSPTGRSNQPQH
J: TRBJ1-5
D: TRBD1
V: TRBV6-5

CDR3: ASRYRQSYEQY
J: TRBJ2-7
D: -
V: TRBV5-6

CDR3: ASSGGGGSGELF
J: TRBJ2-2
D: TRBD2
V: TRBV2

CDR3: ASSQDLARYNEQF
J: TRBJ2-1
D: -
V: TRBV3-1/TRBV3-2

CDR3: ASSSYDLGQGSPLH
J: TRBJ1-6
D: TRBD1
V: TRBV5-1

CDR3: ASSPGTGNYGYT
J: TRBJ1-2
D: TRBD1
V: TRBV6-4

CDR3: ASSTLRDSHEQY
J: TRBJ2-7
D: TRBD1
V: TRBV19

CDR3: ASSPRTSGGYNEQF
J: TRBJ2-1
D: TRBD2
V: TRBV4-2

CDR3: ASGTGTLSGANVLT
J: TRBJ2-6
D: TRBD1
V: TRBV2

CDR3: ASSQTEVEVAF
J: TRBJ1-1
D: -
V: TRBV3-1/TRBV3-2

CDR3: ASSLGPTTDTQY
J: TRBJ2-3
D: -
V: TRBV7-3

CDR3: ASSSTQQGDTQY
J: TRBJ2-3
D: TRBD1
V: TRBV3-1/TRBV3-2

CDR3: SVLTDGGAAGAF
J: TRBJ1-1
D: -
V: TRBV29-1

CDR3: ASSVEPQSYNEQF
J: TRBJ2-1
D: -
V: TRBV9

CDR3: ASWTGNYSPLH
J: TRBJ1-6
D: TRBD1
V: TRBV6-5

CDR3: ASSLSQAGEQY
J: TRBJ2-7
D: -
V: TRBV7-7

CDR3: ASSLGGTGVGNEQF
J: TRBJ2-1
D: TRBD1
V: TRBV11-1

CDR3: ASSVGRYSNQPQH
J: TRBJ1-5
D: -
V: TRBV19